These 20 T cell receptor beta chains were all obtained from the same sample, sequenced in a study of radiotherapy plus CTLA-4 blockade in lung cancer. Using immunoSEQ multiplex PCR, the repertoire was profiled, and TCRdb retains in-frame clones only, with some absent. Of about 48,000 clones listed, around 88% are singletons. Here the sequenced sample was peripheral blood, taken from a patient treated with radiotherapy plus ipilimumab. These receptors came from a human donor with non-small cell lung cancer that progressed on radiotherapy plus ipilimumab. Some clones in this sample may be carry-over from other donors' samples.

The V and J genes are TRBV5-1 and TRBJ2-3, with 7 bases that match TRBD1. J lost 2 bases, V lost 4 bases, and 4 bases had no gene match. The CDR3 sequence is 14 residues long. Germline loops: CDR1 SGHRS, CDR2 YFSETQ. CDR3 nucleotides: TGCGCCAGCAGCCACAGGGGTAACACAGATACGCAGTATTTT. The encoded protein is CASSHRGNTDTQYF.

This rearrangement joins TRBV19 to TRBJ1-4; tentative D call: TRBD1 (6 bases). The V gene lost 10 bases and the J gene lost 5 bases, with 23 bases spanning the gap. There are 16 residues in the CDR3. The germline V gene encodes CDR1 LNHDA and CDR2 SQIVND (reference sequence). CDR3 sequence reads: CATRKGITGRNEKLFF. Written as DNA, the CDR3 is TGTGCCACCCGAAAGGGGATTACAGGGAGAAATGAAAAACTGTTTTTT.

The J gene is TRBJ2-7, the V gene TRBV7-2; 7 positions match TRBD1. V was pared by 5 bases and J by 3 bases, with 10 bases of the junction left unmatched. Germline values: CDR1 SGHTA, CDR2 FQGNSA. The CDR3 sequence is 15 residues long. Here the CDR3 reads CASSLGTRGLYEQYF. DNA of the CDR3: TGTGCCAGCAGCCTGGGGACAAGGGGGCTCTACGAGCAGTACTTC.

The V and J genes are TRBV25-1 and TRBJ1-1, with 8 bases matching TRBD1. V was clipped by 1 base and J by 6 bases; unmatched bases: 4. This CDR3 spans 14 amino acids. The germline V gene encodes CDR1 MGHDK and CDR2 SYGVNS. The CDR3 spells CASSEWTGRAEAFF. CDR3 bases: TGTGCCAGCAGTGAATGGACAGGGCGGGCTGAAGCTTTCTTT.

The rearrangement joins TRBV5-6 to TRBJ2-7; 8 bases are a match to TRBD1. V shed 0 bases, J shed 2 bases, and the junction held 4 bases outside the gene matches. This CDR3 has 15 amino acids. The germline CDR1 and CDR2 sequences are SGHDT and YYEEEE. The CDR3 DNA follows: TGTGCCAGCAGCTTGGGGGCAGGGGGCCCCTACGAGCAGTACTTC. Encoded protein: CASSLGAGGPYEQYF.

The chain joins TRBV4-3 to TRBJ1-2; no reliable D call. The V end was cut by 0 bases, the J end by 6 bases, with 8 bases between. The CDR3 loop spans 13 amino acids. The germline gives CDR1 LGHNA, CDR2 YSLEER. The CDR3 spells CASSQDGPDGYTF. CDR3 coding DNA: TGCGCCAGCAGCCAAGATGGGCCGGATGGCTACACCTTC.

CDR3 amino acids: CASSTSTGGNTEAFF. In nucleotides, the CDR3 is TGTGCCAGCAGCACTTCGACAGGAGGGAACACTGAAGCTTTCTTT. The rearrangement joins TRBV13 to TRBJ1-1; D may be TRBD1 (6 bases). Germline V gene sequence: CDR1 PRHDT, CDR2 FYEKMQ (reference sequence). The CDR3 totals 15 residues. V lost 5 bases to trimming and J lost 1 base, with 14 bases between them. Full variable domain (rest looked up from reference TRBV13 and TRBJ1-1): AAGVIQSPRHLIKEKRETATLKCYPIPRHDTVYWYQQGPGQDPQFLISFYEKMQSDKGSIPDRFSAQQFSDYHSELNMSSLELGDSALYFCASSTSTGGNTEAFFGQGTRLTVV.

The V gene is TRBV5-1, the J gene TRBJ2-3; D may be TRBD2 (5 bases). Trimming took off 4 bases at V and 4 bases at J, with 16 bases between the two ends. This CDR3 has 15 amino acids. Germline V gene data show CDR1 as SGHRS and CDR2 as YFSETQ. This CDR3 reads CASSGGRARADTQYF. In nucleotides, the CDR3 is TGCGCCAGCAGCGGCGGGCGGGCTAGAGCAGATACGCAGTATTTT. The full variable domain, in which reference TRBV5-1 and TRBJ2-3 provide the parts outside the CDR3, is KAGVTQTPRYLIKTRGQQVTLSCSPISGHRSVSWYQQTPGQGLQFLFEYFSETQRNKGNFPGRFSGRQFSNSRSEMNVSTLELGDSALYLCASSGGRARADTQYFGPGTRLTVL.

The CDR3 is CASSLREGPYNEQFF. The CDR3 DNA follows: TGTGCCAGCAGTTTGAGGGAAGGGCCCTACAATGAGCAGTTCTTC. The chain is built from TRBV27 and TRBJ2-1; D is perhaps TRBD2 (5 bases). Between the trimmed V and J ends, which lost 3 bases and 2 bases, there was a span of 11 bases. The CDR3 contains 15 residues. CDR1 and CDR2 (germline): MNHEY, SMNVEV (reference sequence).

The rearrangement uses TRBV9 and TRBJ2-1; D is possibly TRBD1 (6 bases). Germline lookup yields CDR1 SGDLS and CDR2 YYNGEE. V lost 4 bases to trimming and J lost 1 base, with 18 bases between them. This CDR3 spans 17 amino acids. Here the CDR3 reads CASSRAGALGSYNEQFF. In nucleotides, the CDR3 is TGTGCCAGCAGCCGGGCAGGGGCCCTTGGTTCCTACAATGAGCAGTTCTTC.

The chain has TRBV5-1 and TRBJ1-4, with 9 bases lining up with TRBD1. CDR1 and CDR2 (germline): SGHRS, YFSETQ. J lost 3 bases, V lost 6 bases, and 6 bases had no gene match. The CDR3 has 15 residues. CDR3 DNA sequence: TGCGCCAGCACCGGACAGGGGATAGCTAATGAAAAACTGTTTTTT. It specifies CASTGQGIANEKLFF.

The chain links TRBV7-8 to TRBJ2-1, with D hard to call. Trimming stripped 5 bases from V and 9 bases from J, with 14 bases between. The germline gives CDR1 SGHVS, CDR2 FQNEAQ. The CDR3 runs to 13 residues. In nucleotides, the CDR3 is TGTGCCAGCAGCGCCCTTAGAGGTGGTGAGCAGTTCTTC. This codes for CASSALRGGEQFF.

The chain employs TRBV5-1 and TRBJ2-5; 10 nucleotides agree with TRBD1. The end of the DNA fits TRBJ2-7 better, so the J call may be wrong. CDR1 and CDR2 from the germline V gene are SGHRS and YFSETQ. This CDR3 region has 15 residues. The CDR3 sequence is CASSSGQGSFDEQYF. The CDR3 DNA reads TGCGCCAGCAGCTCGGGACAGGGGAGTTTTGACGAGCAGTACTTC.

This chain joins TRBV19 and TRBJ2-5; tentative D call: TRBD2 (5 bases). The CDR3 totals 15 residues. Trimming took 1 base from V and 3 from J, leaving 12 bases between them. Germline CDR1 LNHDA, CDR2 SQIVND (reference sequence). In DNA form, the CDR3 reads TGTGCCAGTAGTATAGGCACTGGAGGTAAAGAGACCCAGTACTTC. Encoded protein: CASSIGTGGKETQYF. The variable domain in full, with the rest retrieved from reference TRBV19 and TRBJ2-5, is DGGITQSPKYLFRKEGQNVTLSCEQNLNHDAMYWYRQDPGQGLRLIYYSQIVNDFQKGDIAEGYSVSREKKESFPLTVTSAQKNPTAFYLCASSIGTGGKETQYFGPGTRLLVL.

The genes are TRBV29-1 and TRBJ2-7; D perhaps matches TRBD1 (6 bases). Germline-derived CDR1 and CDR2 are SQVTM and ANQGSEA. The CDR3 has 14 amino acids. Trimming removed 3 bases at V and 2 bases at J, with 14 bases between. Here the CDR3 reads CSVEGAGGAYEQYF. As DNA, the CDR3 is TGCAGCGTTGAGGGGGCTGGGGGAGCCTACGAGCAGTACTTC.

J is TRBJ2-5 and V is TRBV4-1; 7 nucleotides match TRBD2. Trimming cost V 2 bases and J 4 bases; bases outside gene matches: 7. Germline V gene data show CDR1 as MGHRA and CDR2 as YSYEKL. This CDR3 has 15 amino acids. The CDR3 loop is CASSQTAGESETQYF. The DNA of the CDR3 is TGCGCCAGCAGCCAAACTGCGGGAGAATCAGAGACCCAGTACTTC.

A single count supports this clone. V is TRBV5-1 and J is TRBJ2-5; a weak D match, TRBD2 (5 bases). The CDR3 has 15 amino acids. Germline CDR1 and CDR2: SGHRS and YFSETQ. V was cut by 6 bases and J by 1 base, with 16 bases left in between. CDR3 DNA sequence: TGCGCCAGCACTGGGAGTAGCCCCTCCCAAGAGACCCAGTACTTC. As protein: CASTGSSPSQETQYF.

This clone has a single count. The CDR3 region has the DNA TGTGCCAGCAGCTTAGCGACAGGGGGCTATAATTCACCCCTCCACTTT. This sequence encodes CASSLATGGYNSPLHF. The chain links TRBV13 to TRBJ1-6; TRBD1 agrees at 9 bases. V lost 1 base and J lost 3; bases outside the gene matches: 1. This CDR3 is 16 amino acids long. Germline-derived CDR1 and CDR2 are PRHDT and FYEKMQ (reference sequence).

The chain employs TRBV29-1 and TRBJ2-7, with 8 bases identical to TRBD1. V shed 6 bases and J 4 bases; nucleotides not matched to a gene: 8. CDR1 and CDR2 (germline): SQVTM, ANQGSEA. The CDR3 has 13 amino acids. The CDR3: CSVLDRVKYEQYF. The CDR3 DNA follows: TGCAGCGTCTTGGACAGGGTCAAATACGAGCAGTACTTC.

V gene TRBV10-3 combines with J gene TRBJ2-7; maybe TRBD1 (6 bases). Trimming removed 0 bases at V and 4 bases at J, with 7 bases between. Germline values: CDR1 ENHRY, CDR2 SYGVKD. This CDR3 contains 13 residues. The CDR3 DNA is TGTGCCATCAGTGAGTCAGGGGGATACGAGCAGTACTTC. It yields the protein CAISESGGYEQYF.